One sample yielded the 3 T cell receptor beta chains listed below, sequenced in a study of T cell repertoires in cytomegalovirus infection. One entry per CDR3 protein results from TCRdb running MiXCR on the reads. The table includes some 700,000 distinct CDR3 sequences, around 35% detected once. Their target antigens are unknown. Specimen: cultured PBMCs, collected from culture after CMV antigen stimulation. These receptors originate from a human donor in good health (CMV status not recorded). Some clones in this sample may be carry-over from other donors' samples.

This clonotype was picked up many times. CDR3 DNA sequence: TGTGCCAGCAGCCTTCGGACGCTACAAGAGACCCAGTACTTC. Its protein is CASSLRTLQETQYF. V and J are TRBV7-2 and TRBJ2-5; D is unclear. Trimming removed 5 bases from V and 2 bases from J, with 12 bases in between. The germline V gene has CDR1 SGHTA and CDR2 FQGNSA. There are 14 residues in the CDR3.

The CDR3 loop is CASSLVAFVLQERAEAFF. The CDR3 nucleotides read TGTGCCAGCAGCTTAGTCGCGTTCGTTTTACAGGAGCGCGCTGAAGCTTTCTTT. The rearrangement uses TRBV7-9 and TRBJ1-1, with D maybe TRBD1 (5 bases). From germline, CDR1 is SEHNR and CDR2 FQNEAQ (reference sequence). Between the trimmed V and J ends, which lost 1 base and 6 bases, there was a span of 24 bases. CDR3 size: 18 residues. Full variable domain (outside the CDR3, taken from reference TRBV7-9 and TRBJ1-1): DTGVSQNPRHKITKRGQNVTFRCDPISEHNRLYWYRQTLGQGPEFLTYFQNEAQLEKSRLLSDRFSAERPKGSFSTLEIQRTEQGDSAMYLCASSLVAFVLQERAEAFFGQGTRLTVV.

This clonotype was counted only a few times. The chain recombines TRBV19 with TRBJ2-1; 9 nucleotides line up with TRBD2. V trimming: 7 bases; J trimming: 4 bases; junction bases outside the gene matches: 11. Germline V CDR1 and CDR2: LNHDA, SQIVND (reference sequence). The length of the CDR3 is 16 residues. The CDR3 sequence: CASTTFGAGGYNEQFF. The CDR3 nucleotides read TGTGCCAGTACCACCTTTGGGGCGGGGGGGTACAATGAGCAGTTCTTC.